These 14 T cell receptor beta chains were sequenced from one sample in a study of identical twins. TCRdb recomputed calls from the 5' RACE reads with MiXCR, one row per CDR3 protein. The sample comprises 600,000 to 800,000 distinct CDR3 sequences, around 21% of which are singletons, and 4% to 5.5% rests with the top ten. These data were also reused for a study on T cells expressing NK-cell markers.

The specimen was PBMCs. The receptors stem from a woman aged 18-29 years in good health.

The gene calls are TRBV9 and TRBJ1-1, with unresolved D. Trimming shortened V by 2 bases and J by 7 bases, and 18 bases separated the two germline ends. Germline values: CDR1 SGDLS, CDR2 YYNGEE. This CDR3 has 15 amino acids. The CDR3 here is CASSVLTGRADEAFF. The CDR3 region has the DNA TGTGCCAGCAGCGTCCTTACGGGGAGGGCGGATGAAGCTTTCTTT.

The rearrangement joins TRBV20-1 to TRBJ2-3; no definite D call. Trimming took 6 bases from V and 7 from J, leaving 14 bases between them. This CDR3 contains 12 residues. CDR1 and CDR2 (germline): DFQATT, SNEGSKA (reference sequence). The CDR3 sequence is CSARPTSNTQYF. CDR3 DNA sequence: TGCAGTGCCAGGCCCACGTCCAATACGCAGTATTTT.

This rearrangement joins TRBV19 to TRBJ1-6, with TRBD1 matching 7 bases. The germline V gene has CDR1 LNHDA and CDR2 SQIVND (reference sequence). The CDR3 contains 15 residues. J gave up 5 bases and V 4 bases, and 5 bases lay outside the gene matches. CDR3 protein: CASSTPGQNNSPLHF. The DNA of the CDR3 is TGTGCCAGTAGTACTCCGGGACAGAATAATTCACCCCTCCACTTT. The full variable domain, rest sourced from reference TRBV19 and TRBJ1-6, is DGGITQSPKYLFRKEGQNVTLSCEQNLNHDAMYWYRQDPGQGLRLIYYSQIVNDFQKGDIAEGYSVSREKKESFPLTVTSAQKNPTAFYLCASSTPGQNNSPLHFGNGTRLTVT.

V and J are TRBV29-1 and TRBJ1-1; D is unclear. Per germline, CDR1 SQVTM and CDR2 ANQGSEA. With 7 bases removed from V and 2 bases from J, the gap between germline ends came to 11 bases. This CDR3 comprises 12 residues. In DNA, the CDR3 is TGCAGCGGAACACGTACAAACACTGAAGCTTTCTTT. Translating gives CSGTRTNTEAFF.

The rearrangement uses TRBV29-1 and TRBJ2-6, with 8 bases lining up with TRBD2. This CDR3 region has 16 residues. Trimming took 4 bases from V and 1 from J; bases not matched to a gene: 6. CDR1 is SQVTM and CDR2 is ANQGSEA in the germline V gene. The CDR3 region has the DNA TGCAGCGTTGTAATGGCGGGGGGTTCTGGGGCCAACGTCCTGACTTTC. Protein: CSVVMAGGSGANVLTF.

This clonotype turned up a few times. V usage is TRBV20-1 and J usage is TRBJ2-1; 12 nucleotides align to TRBD2. The CDR3 is 14 amino acids. The germline gives CDR1 DFQATT, CDR2 SNEGSKA (reference sequence). With V trimmed by 6 bases and J by 8 bases, 8 bases remained unmatched. The chain's CDR3 is CSARLAGVPHEQFF. CDR3 nucleotide sequence: TGCAGTGCCCGACTAGCGGGAGTCCCCCATGAGCAGTTCTTC.

The CDR3 DNA sequence: TGCGCCAGCAGCCAAGGGTTAGCCGCTCGCAACACTGAAGCTTTCTTT. Protein sequence: CASSQGLAARNTEAFF. The rearrangement links TRBV4-1 to TRBJ1-1; D is ambiguous. This CDR3 region has 16 residues. The V and J ends lost 1 base and 2 bases respectively, with 14 bases between them. The germline V gene encodes CDR1 MGHRA and CDR2 YSYEKL.

This clonotype showed up just a few times. J is TRBJ2-7 and V is TRBV20-1; no clear D gene. V lost 5 bases to trimming and J lost 5 bases, with 13 bases between them. The CDR3 covers 12 residues. The germline V gene has CDR1 DFQATT and CDR2 SNEGSKA (reference sequence). The CDR3 sequence: CSAGSWADEQYF. The CDR3 nucleotides read TGCAGTGCTGGATCCTGGGCGGACGAGCAGTACTTC.

This clonotype was counted between two and nine times. The chain uses TRBV5-1 and TRBJ2-2; D may be TRBD2 (5 bases). Germline CDR1 and CDR2: SGHRS and YFSETQ. V lost 3 bases and J 4 bases, leaving 13 bases between the germline ends. This CDR3 is 15 amino acids long. The CDR3 nucleotides are TGCGCCAGCAGCTACCCCCTAGCTAGCACCGGGGAGCTGTTTTTT. It yields the protein CASSYPLASTGELFF.

Concerning this clonotype: This may come from a read error, since a much larger clone is one base off. V usage is TRBV10-3 and J usage is TRBJ1-1; D is possibly TRBD1 (6 bases). The germline gives CDR1 ENHRY, CDR2 SYGVKD. V lost 7 bases, J lost 5 bases, and 14 bases lay in between. The CDR3 is 13 amino acids. CDR3 sequence: CAITVNRDTEAFF. The CDR3 bases are TGTGCCATCACTGTGAACAGGGATACTGAAGCTTTCTTT.

This clonotype occurred a few times. V and J are TRBV20-1 and TRBJ1-2; the D is unclear. There are 14 residues in the CDR3. V lost 7 bases and J 0 bases, leaving 15 bases between the germline ends. The germline gives CDR1 DFQATT, CDR2 SNEGSKA (reference sequence). This CDR3 reads CSVGPRTSNYGYTF. The DNA for the CDR3 is TGCAGTGTAGGTCCCAGGACCTCTAACTATGGCTACACCTTC.

In its sample, this clonotype was seen a few times. The chain links TRBV15 to TRBJ2-1; D possibly corresponds to TRBD2 (6 bases). The CDR3 is 12 residues long. From germline, CDR1 is LNHNV and CDR2 YYDKDF (reference sequence). Trimming shortened V by 3 bases and J by 14 bases, and 14 bases separated the two germline ends. The CDR3 region is CATSRARDSEFF. The CDR3 bases are TGTGCCACCAGCAGGGCCCGGGACTCCGAGTTCTTC. Full variable domain (outside the CDR3, taken from reference TRBV15 and TRBJ2-1): DAMVIQNPRYQVTQFGKPVTLSCSQTLNHNVMYWYQQKSSQAPKLLFHYYDKDFNNEADTPDNFQSRRPNTSFCFLDIRSPGLGDTAMYLCATSRARDSEFFGPGTRLTVL.

V usage is TRBV7-8 and J usage is TRBJ2-3; 16 bases line up with TRBD2. The CDR3 loop spans 18 amino acids. The V gene end was trimmed by 5 bases and the J gene end by 5 bases; junction bases not matched to a gene: 10. Per the germline V gene, CDR1 is SGHVS and CDR2 is FQNEAQ. The chain's CDR3 is CASSPRGTSGRAIDTQYF. DNA for the CDR3: TGTGCCAGCAGCCCGCGTGGGACTAGCGGGAGGGCCATAGATACGCAGTATTTT.

This clonotype was picked up many times. The genes are TRBV5-1 and TRBJ2-1, with a weak D call TRBD2 (6 bases). This CDR3 region has 18 residues. Germline V gene sequence: CDR1 SGHRS, CDR2 YFSETQ. V lost 0 bases and J 0 bases, leaving 16 bases between the germline ends. This CDR3 is CASSLGLAQRSSYNEQFF. CDR3 DNA: TGCGCCAGCAGCTTGGGTCTAGCGCAAAGGAGCTCCTACAATGAGCAGTTCTTC.